These T cell receptor beta chains were read from a single sample in a study of blood T cell repertoires in COVID-19. The data were produced by immunoSEQ multiplex PCR, yet TCRdb's version contains in-frame clones alone and is incomplete. The data contain a few hundred thousand clones, around 83% of them singletons. The sequencing sample was made of peripheral blood. These receptors came from a man in his forties who had recovered from COVID-19. CDR3s include the opening cysteine and the closing phenylalanine or tryptophan. The D gene is left open where the match is weak.

cdr3_aa	v_call	j_call	d_call
CASSYSRTGGNYGYTF	TRBV6-5	TRBJ1-2	TRBD1
CASSLGSGLPNEQFF	TRBV7-2	TRBJ2-1	-
CASSLGAEAFF	TRBV5-4	TRBJ1-1	-
CAWSTGTNEQFF	TRBV30	TRBJ2-1	-
CAGGLAGVYNEQFF	TRBV7-2	TRBJ2-1	TRBD2
CASRARPGGPYEQYF	TRBV5-5	TRBJ2-7	TRBD1
CASSSRGLDQPQHF	TRBV13	TRBJ1-5	TRBD1
CSAHSRNEQFF	TRBV29-1	TRBJ2-1	-
CASIGGNQNIQYF	TRBV2	TRBJ2-4	-
CASSQGWPTGELFF	TRBV3-1/TRBV3-2	TRBJ2-2	-
CASSINPADPSSGNTIYF	TRBV19	TRBJ1-3	-
CAIKQDRAQDTEAFF	TRBV10-3	TRBJ1-1	TRBD1
CASSLQGRDNSPLHF	TRBV5-1	TRBJ1-6	TRBD1